This T cell receptor beta chain was sequenced in a study of long-term antiretroviral therapy in people with HIV. Study at large: The immediate-ART recommendation dates to 2015, and the earliest samples predate it by about a decade. Study results and limitations: Whichever time point was examined, clones expanded before ART dominated the repertoire.

The CDR3 has 12 residues. V was cut by 0 bases and J by 7 bases, with 7 bases left in between. CDR1 is ENHRY and CDR2 is SYGVKD in the germline V gene. Researchers report immunoSEQ v3.0 was run at survey level. Sequencing targeted 40,000-50,000 T-cell genomes per sample. The data were produced by immunoSEQ multiplex PCR, yet TCRdb's version contains in-frame clones alone and is incomplete. The sample lists about 23,000 clones, around four fifths occurring once. For this clone: Its matching antigen is unknown.

The source material was unsorted PBMCs, sampled 0.4 years after starting antiretroviral therapy. This clonotype originated in a man aged 45-60 years with HIV. The chain joins TRBV10-3 to TRBJ2-7, with D possibly TRBD1 on 5 matching bases. This chain's CDR3 is CAISESGVEQYF. The CDR3 nucleotides read TGTGCCATCAGTGAGTCAGGGGTGGAGCAGTACTTC.